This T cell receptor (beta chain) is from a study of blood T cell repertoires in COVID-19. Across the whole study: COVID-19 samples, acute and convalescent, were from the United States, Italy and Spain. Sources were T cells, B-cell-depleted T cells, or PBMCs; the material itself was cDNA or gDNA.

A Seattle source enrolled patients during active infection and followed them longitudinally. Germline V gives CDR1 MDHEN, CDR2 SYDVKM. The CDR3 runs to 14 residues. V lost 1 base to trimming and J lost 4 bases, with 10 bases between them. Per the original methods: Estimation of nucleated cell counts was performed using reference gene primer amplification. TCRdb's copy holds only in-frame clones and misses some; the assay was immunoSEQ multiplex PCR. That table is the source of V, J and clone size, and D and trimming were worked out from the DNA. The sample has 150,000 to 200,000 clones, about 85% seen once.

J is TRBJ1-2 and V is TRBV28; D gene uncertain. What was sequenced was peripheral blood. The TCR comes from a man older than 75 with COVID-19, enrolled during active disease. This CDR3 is CASSLFGKGYGYTF. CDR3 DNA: TGTGCCAGCAGTTTATTCGGGAAGGGCTATGGCTACACCTTC.